This T cell receptor beta chain was sequenced in a study of blood T cell repertoires in COVID-19. The CDR3 loop spans 16 amino acids. V lost 4 bases, J lost 11 bases, and 16 bases stayed unmatched. The germline V gene has CDR1 SGHRS and CDR2 YFSETQ. Only in-frame clones appear in the TCRdb table, and some are missing; sequencing was by immunoSEQ multiplex PCR. The sample records more than 30,000 clones, more than 80% being singletons. Sequencing was carried out using peripheral blood. V is TRBV5-1 and J is TRBJ2-1; 9 positions agree with TRBD2. The TCR comes from a woman in her 70s with acute or convalescent COVID-19. CDR3 DNA sequence: TGCGCCAGCAGCACACCAGATGTTTGGCGGGGGGGAAAGCAGTTCTTC. Its translation: CASSTPDVWRGGKQFF.